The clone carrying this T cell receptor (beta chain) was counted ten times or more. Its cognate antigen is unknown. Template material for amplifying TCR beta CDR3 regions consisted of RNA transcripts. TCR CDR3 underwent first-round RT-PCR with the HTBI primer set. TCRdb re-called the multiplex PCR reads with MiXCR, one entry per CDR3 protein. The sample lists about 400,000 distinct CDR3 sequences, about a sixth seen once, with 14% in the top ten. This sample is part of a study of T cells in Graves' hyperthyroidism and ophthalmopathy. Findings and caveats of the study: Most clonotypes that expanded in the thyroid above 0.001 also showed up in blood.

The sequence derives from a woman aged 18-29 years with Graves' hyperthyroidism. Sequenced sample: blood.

In DNA, the CDR3 is TGTGCCAGCAGTTTATGGGCTACAGGGGGGCACAATGAGCAGTTCTTC. Translation: CASSLWATGGHNEQFF. The chain recombines TRBV28 with TRBJ2-1, with 8 bases aligning to TRBD1. Germline CDR1 MDHEN, CDR2 SYDVKM. The V segment lost 0 bases and the J segment 5 bases; nucleotides outside the gene matches: 6. The CDR3 runs 16 residues.